This T cell receptor (beta chain) derives from a study of graft-versus-host responses after intestinal transplantation (dated by TCRdb to 2020 to 2022). Regarding the study in general: The transplants that recipients got were multivisceral, liver-intestinal, or isolated intestinal. Of the roughly 23 intestinal transplant recipients enrolled in the cohort, one of whom was a retransplant, a few patients without pretransplant specimens were excluded. Alloreactive clones were identified by sequencing pre-transplant mixed lymphocyte reaction products and comparing these products with unstimulated pre-transplant donor and recipient T cells. Rather than going through the commercial service, samples from a few later patients were sequenced in-house on an Illumina MiSeq and processed with MiXCR. Anti-thymocyte globulin induction was given to all recipients, followed by maintenance tacrolimus and steroids for approximately three years. A peak of at least 4% donor T cells among recipient peripheral blood mononuclear cells was the definition used for donor T cell macrochimerism. After intestinal transplantation, graft-versus-host and host-versus-graft alloreactive T cell clones were followed in the graft, circulation and bone marrow using bulk TCR-beta CDR3 sequencing.

The germline V gene (reference sequence) sets CDR1 to SGHNT and CDR2 to YYREEE. Spanning cysteine to phenylalanine, the CDR3 consists of 14 amino acids. The CDR3 DNA has 42 bases and is translated from base 1. V is cut back by 2 bases and J by 8 bases, with 7 bases in the junction unmatched. Libraries were constructed by the immunoSEQ multiplex PCR assay. For most patients, genomic DNA was isolated using the Qiagen DNeasy Blood and Tissue Kit and was shipped frozen to Adaptive Biotechnologies for TCR sequencing. For most patients, high-throughput TCR-beta CDR3 sequencing of genomic DNA was performed by Adaptive Biotechnologies. The authors processed their data as follows. Adaptive's ImmunoSEQ software was the source of the TCR sequencing data for around 20 patients, while a few other patients were processed with MiXCR and VDJtools. To correct CD4 versus CD8 sorting errors, sequences present in both subsets at a frequency ratio below 5:1 were removed. Because the origin of CDR3 nucleotide sequences shared between donor and recipient could not be assigned, those sequences were removed. To count as alloreactive, a clone needed at least 2-fold expansion over unstimulated cells and a minimum CFSE-low frequency of 0.002% (template counts) or 0.001% (read counts). Clones detected in sequenced pre-transplant spleen, lymph node, or MLR CFSE-low populations of the donor or recipient were defined as mappable. The cumulative frequency of alloreactive clones was calculated as a percentage of all sequences, weighted by copy number. TCRdb took over this immuneACCESS table, retaining in-frame rearrangements with V and J assigned. Such tables are incomplete; in checked studies, under half of the missing clones stem from an unresolved V gene, and the remainder is unexplained. V, J and clone size reflect that table, while D and trimming were determined from the DNA. Counted in this sample were over 100,000 clones; around 92% of them appeared once. The ten largest clones add up to under 1.5% of the sample.

What the time point label conveys for this sample: cells obtained before transplantation from donor or recipient. CD3+CD4+ and CD3+CD8+ populations were FACS-sorted from unstimulated pre-transplant donor and recipient cells taken from spleen or lymph nodes. What the research found in general, with its limitations: Early after transplant, declines in HvG clones were associated with peak levels of circulating GvH clones. Conclusions were limited by the relatively low number and heterogeneity of intestinal transplant patients. GvH clones were detected in recipient bone marrow, and some of these GvH clones were observed earlier in ileal mucosa or blood, consistent with an intestinal mucosal origin. In patients with donor T cell macrochimerism, the allografts had high GvH to HvG T cell clonal ratios.

As to this clone: The antigen it recognizes is unknown. It has no much larger one-base neighbor in the sample; base qualities were not kept.

The receptor was derived from a human donor who was the organ donor for an intestinal transplant. The material sequenced was unstimulated CD8+ T cells sorted from spleen or lymph node cells, taken before transplant. The sequence joins TRBV5-4 to TRBJ1-2, with 9 junctional bases fitting TRBD1. In nucleotide form, the sequence is TGTGCCAGCAGCTTAGGGGACAGGGAAAAGGGCTACACCTTC. This translates into CASSLGDREKGYTF.